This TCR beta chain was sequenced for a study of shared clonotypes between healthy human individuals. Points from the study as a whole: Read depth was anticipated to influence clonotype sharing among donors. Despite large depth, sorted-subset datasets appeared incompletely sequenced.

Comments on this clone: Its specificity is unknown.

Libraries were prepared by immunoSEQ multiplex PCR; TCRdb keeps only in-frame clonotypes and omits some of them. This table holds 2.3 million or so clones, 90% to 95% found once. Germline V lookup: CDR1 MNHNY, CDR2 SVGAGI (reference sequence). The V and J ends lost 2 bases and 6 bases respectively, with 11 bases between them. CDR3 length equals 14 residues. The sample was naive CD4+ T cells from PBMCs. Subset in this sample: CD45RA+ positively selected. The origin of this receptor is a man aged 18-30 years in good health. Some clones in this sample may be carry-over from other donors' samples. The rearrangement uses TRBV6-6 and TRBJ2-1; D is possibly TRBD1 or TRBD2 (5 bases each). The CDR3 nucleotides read TGTGCCAGCAGTTACAGGGGACGAGGCAATGAGCAGTTCTTC. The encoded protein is CASSYRGRGNEQFF.